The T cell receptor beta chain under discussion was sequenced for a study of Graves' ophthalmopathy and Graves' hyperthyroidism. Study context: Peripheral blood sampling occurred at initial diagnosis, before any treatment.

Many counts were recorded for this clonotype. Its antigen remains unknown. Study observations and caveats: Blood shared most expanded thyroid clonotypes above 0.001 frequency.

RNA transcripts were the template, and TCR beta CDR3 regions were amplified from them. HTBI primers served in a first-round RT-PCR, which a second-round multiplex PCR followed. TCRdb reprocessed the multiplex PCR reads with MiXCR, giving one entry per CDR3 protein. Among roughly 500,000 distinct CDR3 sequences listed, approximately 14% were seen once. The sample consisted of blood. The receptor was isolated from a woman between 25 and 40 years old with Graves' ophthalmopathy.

CDR3: CASIGASYEQYF. In DNA, the CDR3 is TGTGCCAGCATTGGGGCGTCCTACGAGCAGTACTTC. The chain is built from TRBV6-2 or TRBV6-3 and TRBJ2-7, with D perhaps matching TRBD1 (5 bases). From germline, CDR1 is MNHEY and CDR2 SVGEGT. CDR3 length: 12 amino acids. Trimming cost V 7 bases and J 1 base, with 8 bases left between them.